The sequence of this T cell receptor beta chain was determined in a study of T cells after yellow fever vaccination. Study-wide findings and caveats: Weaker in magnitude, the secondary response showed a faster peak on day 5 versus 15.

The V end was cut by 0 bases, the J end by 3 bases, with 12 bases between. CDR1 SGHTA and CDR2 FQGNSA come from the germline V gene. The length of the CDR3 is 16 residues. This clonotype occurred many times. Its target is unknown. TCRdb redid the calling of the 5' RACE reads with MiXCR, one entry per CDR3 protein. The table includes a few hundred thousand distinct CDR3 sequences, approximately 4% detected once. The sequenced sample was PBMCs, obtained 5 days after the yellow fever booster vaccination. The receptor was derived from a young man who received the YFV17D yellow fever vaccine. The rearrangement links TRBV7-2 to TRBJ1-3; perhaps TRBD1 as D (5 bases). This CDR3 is CASSLAVGAGGNTIYF. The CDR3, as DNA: TGTGCCAGCAGCTTAGCGGTCGGGGCGGGTGGAAACACCATATATTTT.